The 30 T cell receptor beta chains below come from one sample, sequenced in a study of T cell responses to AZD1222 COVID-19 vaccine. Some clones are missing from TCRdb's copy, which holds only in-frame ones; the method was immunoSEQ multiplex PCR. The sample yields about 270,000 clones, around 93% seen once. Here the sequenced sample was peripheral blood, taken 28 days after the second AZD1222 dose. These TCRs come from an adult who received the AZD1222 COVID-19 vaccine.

The CDR3 protein is CASSPGTSGPFYNEQFF. CDR3 bases: TGTGCCAGCAGCCCGGGGACTAGCGGGCCTTTCTACAATGAGCAGTTCTTC. V usage is TRBV7-3 and J usage is TRBJ2-1; 12 nucleotides match TRBD2. Looked up from germline, CDR1 is SGHTA and CDR2 is FQGTGA. J gave up 3 bases and V 5 bases, and 8 bases lay outside the gene matches. The length of the CDR3 is 17 residues.

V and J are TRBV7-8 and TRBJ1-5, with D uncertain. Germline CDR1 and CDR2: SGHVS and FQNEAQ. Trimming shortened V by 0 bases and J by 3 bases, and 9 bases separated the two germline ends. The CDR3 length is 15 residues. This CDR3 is CASSLARQLNQPQHF. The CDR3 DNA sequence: TGTGCCAGCAGCTTAGCGAGGCAGCTCAATCAGCCCCAGCATTTT.

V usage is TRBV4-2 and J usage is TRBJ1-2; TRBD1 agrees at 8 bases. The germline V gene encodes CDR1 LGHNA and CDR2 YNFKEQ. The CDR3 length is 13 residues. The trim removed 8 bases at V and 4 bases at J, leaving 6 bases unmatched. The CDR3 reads CASGTGRSYGYTF. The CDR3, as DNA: TGTGCCAGCGGGACAGGCCGGAGCTATGGCTACACCTTC.

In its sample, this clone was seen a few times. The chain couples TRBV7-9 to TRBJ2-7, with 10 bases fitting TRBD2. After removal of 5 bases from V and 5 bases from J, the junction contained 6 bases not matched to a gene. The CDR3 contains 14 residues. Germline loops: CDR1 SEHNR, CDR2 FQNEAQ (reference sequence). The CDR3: CASSRGLAVNEQYF. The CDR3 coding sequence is TGTGCCAGCAGCCGCGGACTAGCGGTGAACGAGCAGTACTTC.

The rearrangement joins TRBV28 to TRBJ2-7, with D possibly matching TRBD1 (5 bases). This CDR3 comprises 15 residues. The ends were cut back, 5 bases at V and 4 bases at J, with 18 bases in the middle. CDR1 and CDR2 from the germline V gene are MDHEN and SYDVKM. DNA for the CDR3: TGTGCCAGCAGTCCAATGGGGAACAGGCTGTACGAGCAGTACTTC. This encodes CASSPMGNRLYEQYF.

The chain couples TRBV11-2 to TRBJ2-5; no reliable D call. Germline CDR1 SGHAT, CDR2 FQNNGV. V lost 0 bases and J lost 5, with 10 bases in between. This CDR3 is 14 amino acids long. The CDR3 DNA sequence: TGTGCCAGCAGCTTAGATCATTCAGCGGAGACCCAGTACTTC. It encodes CASSLDHSAETQYF.

Here the CDR3 reads CASSPDWGFRANSPLHF. The CDR3 region has the DNA TGTGCCAGCAGTCCCGACTGGGGCTTTAGGGCTAATTCACCCCTCCACTTT. This rearrangement joins TRBV2 to TRBJ1-6, with D perhaps matching TRBD1 (5 bases). Trimming pared 5 bases from V and 6 bases from J, leaving 20 bases between. CDR3 length: 17 residues. Per germline, CDR1 SNHLY and CDR2 FYNNEI.

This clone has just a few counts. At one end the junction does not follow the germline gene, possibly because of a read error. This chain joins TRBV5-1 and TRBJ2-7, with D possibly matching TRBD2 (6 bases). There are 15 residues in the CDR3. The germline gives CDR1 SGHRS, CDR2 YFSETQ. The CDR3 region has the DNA TGCGCCAGCAGGTTGGACGGGGGAAGAGGATACGAGCAGTACTTC. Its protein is CASRLDGGRGYEQYF.

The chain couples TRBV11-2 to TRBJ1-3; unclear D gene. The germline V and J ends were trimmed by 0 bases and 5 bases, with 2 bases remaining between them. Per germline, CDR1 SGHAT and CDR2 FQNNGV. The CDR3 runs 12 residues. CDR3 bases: TGTGCCAGCAGCTTAGAGAGAAACACCATATATTTT. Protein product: CASSLERNTIYF. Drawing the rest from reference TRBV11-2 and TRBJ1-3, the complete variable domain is EAGVAQSPRYKIIEKRQSVAFWCNPISGHATLYWYQQILGQGPKLLIQFQNNGVVDDSQLPKDRFSAERLKGVDSTLKIQPAKLEDSAVYLCASSLERNTIYFGEGSWLTVV.

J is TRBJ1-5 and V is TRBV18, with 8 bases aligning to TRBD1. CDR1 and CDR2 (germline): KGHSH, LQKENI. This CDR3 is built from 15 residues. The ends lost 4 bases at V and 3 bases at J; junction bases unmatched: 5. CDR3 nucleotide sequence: TGTGCCAGCTCACTCGGACAGGGAGACAATCAGCCCCAGCATTTT. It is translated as CASSLGQGDNQPQHF.

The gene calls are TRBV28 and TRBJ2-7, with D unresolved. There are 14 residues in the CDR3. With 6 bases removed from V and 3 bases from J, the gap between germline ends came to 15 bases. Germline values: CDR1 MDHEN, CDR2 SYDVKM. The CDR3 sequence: CASSPLTYGYEQYF. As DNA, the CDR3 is TGTGCCAGCAGCCCCCTGACATATGGCTACGAGCAGTACTTC.

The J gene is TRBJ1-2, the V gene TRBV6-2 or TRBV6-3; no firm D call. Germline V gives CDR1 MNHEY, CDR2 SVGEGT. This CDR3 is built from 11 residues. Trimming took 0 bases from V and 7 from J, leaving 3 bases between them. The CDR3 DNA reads TGTGCCAGCAGTTACTCGAGTGGCTACACCTTC. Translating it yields CASSYSSGYTF.

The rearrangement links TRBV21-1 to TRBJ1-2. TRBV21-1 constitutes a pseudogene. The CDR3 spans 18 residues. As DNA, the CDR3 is TGTGCCAGCAGCAATGGGGACCTGCCTCCGCCGAGGTTCTATGGCTACACCTTC. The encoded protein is CASSNGDLPPPRFYGYTF.

The CDR3 nucleotides read TGTGCCAGCAGGCCCGGACAGGGCCCATACGAGCAGTACTTC. The encoded protein is CASRPGQGPYEQYF. The chain combines TRBV28 with TRBJ2-7, with TRBD1 identical over 8 bases. With V trimmed by 6 bases and J by 4 bases, 8 bases remained unmatched. This CDR3 has 14 residues. Germline-derived CDR1 and CDR2 are MDHEN and SYDVKM.

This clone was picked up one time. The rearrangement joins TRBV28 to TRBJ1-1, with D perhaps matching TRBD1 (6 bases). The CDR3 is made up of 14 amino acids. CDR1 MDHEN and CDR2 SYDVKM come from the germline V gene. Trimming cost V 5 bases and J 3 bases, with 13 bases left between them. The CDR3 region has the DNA TGTGCCAGCAGTGGGGAGGGACAACACACTGAAGCTTTCTTT. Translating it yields CASSGEGQHTEAFF.

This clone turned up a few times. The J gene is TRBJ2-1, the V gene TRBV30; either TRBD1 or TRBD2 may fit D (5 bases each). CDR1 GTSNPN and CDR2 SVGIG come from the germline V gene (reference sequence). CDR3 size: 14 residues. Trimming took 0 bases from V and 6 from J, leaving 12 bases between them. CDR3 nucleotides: TGTGCCTGGAGTGTGGGACCCCCTGGCAATGAGCAGTTCTTC. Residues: CAWSVGPPGNEQFF. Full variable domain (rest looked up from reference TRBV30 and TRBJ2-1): SQTIHQWPATLVQPVGSPLSLECTVEGTSNPNLYWYRQAAGRGLQLLFYSVGIGQISSEVPQNLSASRPQDRQFILSSKKLLLSDSGFYLCAWSVGPPGNEQFFGPGTRLTVL.

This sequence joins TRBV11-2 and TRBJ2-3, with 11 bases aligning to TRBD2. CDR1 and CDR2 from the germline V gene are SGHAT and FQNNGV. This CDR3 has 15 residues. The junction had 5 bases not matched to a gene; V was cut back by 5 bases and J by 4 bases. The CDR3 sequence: CASSRLAGTSDTQYF. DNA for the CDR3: TGTGCCAGCAGCCGACTAGCGGGGACGTCAGATACGCAGTATTTT. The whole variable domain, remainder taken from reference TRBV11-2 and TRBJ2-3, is EAGVAQSPRYKIIEKRQSVAFWCNPISGHATLYWYQQILGQGPKLLIQFQNNGVVDDSQLPKDRFSAERLKGVDSTLKIQPAKLEDSAVYLCASSRLAGTSDTQYFGPGTRLTVL.

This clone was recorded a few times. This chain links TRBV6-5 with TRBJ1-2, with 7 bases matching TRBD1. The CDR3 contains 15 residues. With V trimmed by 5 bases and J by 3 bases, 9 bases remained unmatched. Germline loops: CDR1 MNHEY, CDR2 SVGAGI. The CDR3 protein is CASSPGQVVDYGYTF. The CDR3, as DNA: TGTGCCAGCAGTCCCGGACAGGTTGTAGACTATGGCTACACCTTC.

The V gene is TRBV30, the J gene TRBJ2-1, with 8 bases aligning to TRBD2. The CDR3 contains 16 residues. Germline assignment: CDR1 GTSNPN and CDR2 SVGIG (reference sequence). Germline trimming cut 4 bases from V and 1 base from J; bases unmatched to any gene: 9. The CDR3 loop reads CAWTSGFSGSYNEQFF. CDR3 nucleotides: TGTGCCTGGACTAGCGGGTTCTCGGGTTCCTACAATGAGCAGTTCTTC.

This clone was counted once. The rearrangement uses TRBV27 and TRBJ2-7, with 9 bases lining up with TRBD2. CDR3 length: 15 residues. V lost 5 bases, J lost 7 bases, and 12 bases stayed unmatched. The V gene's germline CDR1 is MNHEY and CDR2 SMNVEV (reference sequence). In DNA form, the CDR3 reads TGTGCCAGCAGTCAGGAGGGCGGGAGGGCCGAAGAGCAGTACTTC. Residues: CASSQEGGRAEEQYF.

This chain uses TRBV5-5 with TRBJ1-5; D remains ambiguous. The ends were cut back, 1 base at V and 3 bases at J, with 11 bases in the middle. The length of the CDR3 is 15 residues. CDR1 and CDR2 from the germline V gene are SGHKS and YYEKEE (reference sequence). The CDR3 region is CASSLILSNNQPQHF. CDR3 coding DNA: TGTGCCAGCAGCTTGATTCTATCGAACAATCAGCCCCAGCATTTT. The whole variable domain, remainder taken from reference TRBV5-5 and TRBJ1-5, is DAGVTQSPTHLIKTRGQQVTLRCSPISGHKSVSWYQQVLGQGPQFIFQYYEKEERGRGNFPDRFSARQFPNYSSELNVNALLLGDSALYLCASSLILSNNQPQHFGDGTRLSIL.

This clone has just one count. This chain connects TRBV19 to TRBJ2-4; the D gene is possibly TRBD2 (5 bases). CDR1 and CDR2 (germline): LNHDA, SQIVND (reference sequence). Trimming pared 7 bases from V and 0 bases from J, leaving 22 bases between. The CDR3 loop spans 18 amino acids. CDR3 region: CASTPRAAPSLAKNIQYF. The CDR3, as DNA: TGTGCCAGTACCCCGAGGGCAGCCCCATCTTTAGCCAAAAACATTCAGTACTTC. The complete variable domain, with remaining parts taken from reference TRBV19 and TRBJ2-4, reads DGGITQSPKYLFRKEGQNVTLSCEQNLNHDAMYWYRQDPGQGLRLIYYSQIVNDFQKGDIAEGYSVSREKKESFPLTVTSAQKNPTAFYLCASTPRAAPSLAKNIQYFGAGTRLSVL.

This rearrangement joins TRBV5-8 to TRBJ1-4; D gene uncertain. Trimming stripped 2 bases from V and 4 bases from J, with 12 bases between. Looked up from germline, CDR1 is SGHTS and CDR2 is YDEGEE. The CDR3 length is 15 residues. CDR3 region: CASSFPGRVNEKLFF. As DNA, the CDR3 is TGTGCCAGCAGCTTCCCTGGACGGGTTAATGAAAAACTGTTTTTT.

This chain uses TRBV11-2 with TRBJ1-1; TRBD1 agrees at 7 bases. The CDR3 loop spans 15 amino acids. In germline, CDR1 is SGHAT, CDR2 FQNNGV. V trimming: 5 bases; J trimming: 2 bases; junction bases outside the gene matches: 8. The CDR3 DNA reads TGTGCCAGCAGCACTCCTAGACAGGGCAACACTGAAGCTTTCTTT. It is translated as CASSTPRQGNTEAFF.

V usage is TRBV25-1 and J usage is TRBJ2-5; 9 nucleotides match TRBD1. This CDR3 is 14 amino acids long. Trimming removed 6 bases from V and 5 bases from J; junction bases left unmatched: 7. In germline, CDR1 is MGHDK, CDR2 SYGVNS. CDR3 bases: TGTGCCAGCAGGAAGACAGGGGGTAAGGAGACCCAGTACTTC. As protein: CASRKTGGKETQYF.

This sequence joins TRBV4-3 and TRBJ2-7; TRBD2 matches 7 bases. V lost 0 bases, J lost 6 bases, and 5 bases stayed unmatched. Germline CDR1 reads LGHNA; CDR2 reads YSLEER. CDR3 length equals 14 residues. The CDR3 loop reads CASSQESTSAEQYF. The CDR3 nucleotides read TGCGCCAGCAGCCAAGAAAGCACTAGCGCCGAGCAGTACTTC.

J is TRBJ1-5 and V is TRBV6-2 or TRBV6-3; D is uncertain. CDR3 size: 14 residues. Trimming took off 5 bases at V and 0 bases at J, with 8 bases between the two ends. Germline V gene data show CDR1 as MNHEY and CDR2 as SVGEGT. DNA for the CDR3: TGTGCCAGCAGTCTTGCCTATAGCAATCAGCCCCAGCATTTT. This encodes CASSLAYSNQPQHF.

The CDR3 coding sequence is TGTGCCAGCAGTCTTTGGGCGACTTCACCCCTCCACTTT. Protein sequence: CASSLWATSPLHF. This sequence joins TRBV28 and TRBJ1-6; no firm D call. CDR1 MDHEN and CDR2 SYDVKM come from the germline V gene. This CDR3 contains 13 residues. The V end lost 5 bases, the J end lost 9 bases, and 11 bases lay between the germline ends.

The chain's CDR3 is CASSLEGTGLGNEQFF. CDR3 bases: TGTGCCAGCAGCTTAGAGGGGACTGGCCTGGGAAATGAGCAGTTCTTC. The chain recombines TRBV7-8 with TRBJ2-1, with D possibly matching TRBD2 (6 bases). The CDR3 has 16 residues. V was clipped by 1 base and J by 7 bases, with 17 bases between them. Germline lookup yields CDR1 SGHVS and CDR2 FQNEAQ.

The CDR3 DNA is TGTGCCACCGGTGTCGGCACACAAGAGACCCAGTACTTC. Protein product: CATGVGTQETQYF. The chain joins TRBV15 to TRBJ2-5; D not certain. Trimming shortened V by 8 bases and J by 2 bases, and 12 bases separated the two germline ends. Per germline, CDR1 LNHNV and CDR2 YYDKDF (reference sequence). CDR3 length: 13 residues.